The 18 T cell receptor beta chains given below trace back to one sample, sequenced in a study of T-cell reconstitution after alpha-beta-depleted transplantation in children. This sample's TCRbeta library carried unique molecular identifier barcodes. TCRdb itself ran the PCR reads through MiXCR, one entry per CDR3 protein. Counted here are hundreds of thousands of distinct CDR3 sequences, roughly 17% occurring once; the ten biggest clones make up 1.1%. The starting material was PBMCs from the stem cell graft donor, obtained from the stem cell graft. The receptor source for this set is a human donor who donated a stem cell graft to a child with acute myeloid leukemia.

As to this clonotype: This could be a read error, since a much larger clone is one nucleotide away. The genes are TRBV20-1 and TRBJ2-1; perhaps TRBD2 as D (5 bases). CDR1 DFQATT and CDR2 SNEGSKA come from the germline V gene (reference sequence). This CDR3 comprises 15 residues. CDR3 sequence reads: CSARVPRGGRNDQFF. The CDR3 nucleotides are TGCAGTGCTAGAGTTCCCCGTGGCGGGCGCAATGATCAGTTCTTC.

In this sample, this clonotype turned up many times. The genes are TRBV20-1 and TRBJ1-6, with D perhaps matching TRBD1 (6 bases). The CDR3 runs 17 residues. Germline loops: CDR1 DFQATT, CDR2 SNEGSKA (reference sequence). Trimming left V 1 base short and J 0 bases short, with 13 bases between. CDR3 nucleotides: TGCAGTGCTAGAGTGGACAGCCGGAGCTCCTATAATTCACCCCTCCACTTT. It yields the protein CSARVDSRSSYNSPLHF.

This clonotype was detected ten times or more. V gene TRBV7-2 combines with J gene TRBJ1-1, with a tentative D call TRBD1 (5 bases). CDR3 length: 15 residues. Trimming removed 2 bases from V and 1 base from J, with 11 bases in between. CDR1 is SGHTA and CDR2 is FQGNSA in the germline V gene. The CDR3 loop reads CASSLSRVPNTEAFF. CDR3 nucleotide sequence: TGTGCCAGCAGCTTAAGCAGGGTGCCGAACACTGAAGCTTTCTTT.

Written as DNA, the CDR3 is TGTGCCTGGAGTGTTGACGTGTCCGGCAATCAGCCCCAGCATTTT. The encoded protein is CAWSVDVSGNQPQHF. The chain carries TRBV30 and TRBJ1-5, with D uncertain. Deletions cut 0 bases from V and 2 bases from J, with 11 bases between. The V gene's germline CDR1 is GTSNPN and CDR2 SVGIG (reference sequence). The CDR3 is 15 amino acids. Supplemented by reference TRBV30 and TRBJ1-5, the full variable domain reads SQTIHQWPATLVQPVGSPLSLECTVEGTSNPNLYWYRQAAGRGLQLLFYSVGIGQISSEVPQNLSASRPQDRQFILSSKKLLLSDSGFYLCAWSVDVSGNQPQHFGDGTRLSIL.

This clonotype was seen ten or more times. The gene calls are TRBV29-1 and TRBJ2-3; 13 bases agree with TRBD2. Trimming cost V 6 bases and J 3 bases; bases outside gene matches: 3. The germline V gene has CDR1 SQVTM and CDR2 ANQGSEA. This CDR3 has 14 amino acids. The CDR3 reads CSVETSGGTDTQYF. The CDR3 bases are TGCAGCGTGGAGACTAGCGGGGGGACAGATACGCAGTATTTT.

The chain combines TRBV10-3 with TRBJ2-1; the match to TRBD1 covers 9 bases. The CDR3 runs to 15 residues. Germline trimming cut 3 bases from V and 7 bases from J; bases unmatched to any gene: 7. Germline V gene data show CDR1 as ENHRY and CDR2 as SYGVKD. The CDR3 loop is CAISDSMGQGNEQFF. DNA of the CDR3: TGTGCCATCAGTGATTCTATGGGACAGGGAAATGAGCAGTTCTTC.

Many counts were recorded for this clonotype. The chain joins TRBV21-1 to TRBJ2-7; TRBD1 is the table's D call, not checked against the DNA. TRBV21-1 is a documented pseudogene. This CDR3 has 13 residues. CDR3 in DNA: TGTGCCAGCAGCGCTCAGGGTGGTTGCGAGCAGTACGTC. Translating gives CASSAQGGCEQYV.

Note on this clonotype: Possible read error: a much larger clone is one base away. The chain combines TRBV9 with TRBJ1-5, with TRBD1 identical over 9 bases. The CDR3 is made up of 15 amino acids. CDR1 is SGDLS, CDR2 YYNGEE, per germline. Trimming took 4 bases from V and 3 from J; bases not matched to a gene: 5. The CDR3, as DNA: TGTGCCAGCAGCCCGGGACAGGGCCCCAATCAGCCCCAGCATTTT. Protein sequence: CASSPGQGPNQPQHF.

There are many counts of this clonotype. The chain employs TRBV20-1 and TRBJ1-6; TRBD1 agrees at 9 bases. Per germline, CDR1 DFQATT and CDR2 SNEGSKA (reference sequence). The J segment lost 8 bases and the V segment lost 3 bases, leaving 8 bases of the junction unmatched. The CDR3 has 15 amino acids. CDR3 loop: CSARDPGQGDSPLHF. CDR3 DNA: TGCAGTGCTAGGGATCCGGGACAGGGAGATTCACCCCTCCACTTT.

Only a few counts were recorded for this clonotype. The rearrangement joins TRBV20-1 to TRBJ2-5; either TRBD1 or TRBD2 may fit D (6 bases each). V lost 0 bases and J 1 base, leaving 12 bases between the germline ends. The CDR3 sequence is 15 residues long. From germline, CDR1 is DFQATT and CDR2 SNEGSKA (reference sequence). The CDR3 nucleotides read TGCAGTGCTAGAGATTTTAGGGGGGCCCAAGAGACCCAGTACTTC. It encodes CSARDFRGAQETQYF.

This rearrangement joins TRBV20-1 to TRBJ1-4, with 7 nucleotides matching TRBD1. The length of the CDR3 is 14 residues. The germline V gene has CDR1 DFQATT and CDR2 SNEGSKA (reference sequence). Here the CDR3 DNA reads TGCAGAGCACCCACAGGGGTCACTAATGAAAAACTGTTTTTT. Translation gives CRAPTGVTNEKLFF.

This chain joins TRBV11-2 and TRBJ1-1; 7 positions agree with TRBD1. The length of the CDR3 is 15 residues. V shed 6 bases and J 4 bases; nucleotides not matched to a gene: 11. Germline V CDR1 and CDR2: SGHAT, FQNNGV. CDR3 in amino acids: CASRSLQGRGTEAFF. For the CDR3, the DNA is TGTGCCAGCAGATCACTACAGGGGAGAGGCACTGAAGCTTTCTTT.

The chain is built from TRBV12-3 or TRBV12-4 and TRBJ2-7; D perhaps matches TRBD2 (6 bases). Deletions cut 3 bases from V and 7 bases from J, with 13 bases between. This CDR3 contains 13 residues. CDR3 nucleotide sequence: TGTGCCAGCAGTTTTCCCGGGAGATCGGAGCAGTACTTC. It yields the protein CASSFPGRSEQYF.

The sample holds many counts of this clonotype. This chain joins TRBV20-1 and TRBJ2-3, with 9 nucleotides matching TRBD2. The CDR3 runs 15 residues. The V segment lost 3 bases and the J segment 2 bases; nucleotides outside the gene matches: 6. Germline-derived CDR1 and CDR2 are DFQATT and SNEGSKA (reference sequence). CDR3 sequence (DNA): TGCAGTGCTAGTTCTAAGCGGGGGGTCACAGATACGCAGTATTTT. Amino acid sequence: CSASSKRGVTDTQYF.

The sample holds many counts of this clonotype. V usage is TRBV29-1 and J usage is TRBJ1-2; 7 nucleotides line up with TRBD1. With V trimmed by 6 bases and J by 4 bases, 11 bases remained unmatched. The CDR3 runs 14 residues. From germline, CDR1 is SQVTM and CDR2 ANQGSEA. CDR3 residues: CSVPPGTEGYGYTF. CDR3 coding DNA: TGCAGCGTCCCCCCCGGGACAGAAGGCTATGGCTACACCTTC.

The chain links TRBV6-5 to TRBJ2-3; TRBD2 matches 9 bases. After removal of 0 bases from V and 2 bases from J, the junction contained 6 bases not matched to a gene. Germline CDR1 is MNHEY and CDR2 is SVGAGI. The CDR3 length is 17 residues. The CDR3 DNA sequence: TGTGCCAGCAGTTACTCCGGGACTAGCCCCTTCACAGATACGCAGTATTTT. Its protein is CASSYSGTSPFTDTQYF.

The table lists this clonotype with many counts. One end of the junction is discordant with germline, which a read error may explain. V is TRBV7-8 and J is TRBJ2-7; D is undetermined. Germline loops: CDR1 SGHVS, CDR2 FQNEAQ. The CDR3 is 11 amino acids. Here the CDR3 DNA reads TGTGCCAGCAGTTTAGCCCGTGAGCAGTACTTC. Translation gives CASSLAREQYF.

The chain employs TRBV12-3 or TRBV12-4 and TRBJ2-2, with 10 bases that match TRBD1. V lost 3 bases, J lost 4 bases, and 2 bases stayed unmatched. The CDR3 is 15 residues long. The CDR3 DNA sequence: TGTGCCAGCAGTTTGACAGGGGGCGGCACCGGGGAGCTGTTTTTT. Amino acid sequence: CASSLTGGGTGELFF.